A single T cell receptor (beta chain) is shown here with its context. Produced via immunoSEQ multiplex PCR; TCRdb's table is partial and in-frame only. Here the sample spans some 210,000 clones, 80% to 90% being singletons. Germline trimming cut 1 base from V and 2 bases from J; bases unmatched to any gene: 5. The CDR3 consists of 16 residues. Per the germline V gene, CDR1 is LGHNA and CDR2 is YNFKEQ. These data belong to a study of blood T cell repertoires in COVID-19. In the study overall: COVID-19 samples from acute and convalescent phases originated in the United States, Italy and Spain.

The chain uses TRBV4-2 and TRBJ2-7; TRBD2 agrees at 10 bases. Sequences were obtained from PBMCs or T cells enriched from blood (not recorded which). The source is a man aged 35 to 55 who had recovered from COVID-19. The CDR3 loop reads CASSQVSGLAAYEQYF. The CDR3 DNA is TGTGCCAGCAGCCAAGTCTCAGGACTAGCGGCCTACGAGCAGTACTTC.